Below, 22 T cell receptor beta chains from the same sample are listed, as sequenced in a study of blood T cell repertoires in COVID-19. Using immunoSEQ multiplex PCR, the repertoire was profiled, and TCRdb retains in-frame clones only, with some absent. The sample consists of more than 150,000 clones, roughly 86% of them appearing once. Sample: peripheral blood. Receptors were obtained from a man in his fifties or sixties with active or convalescent COVID-19.

The CDR3 sequence: CASSPSTSSYNEQFF. As DNA, the CDR3 is TGTGCCAGTAGCCCATCGACTAGCTCCTACAATGAGCAGTTCTTC. The chain links TRBV19 to TRBJ2-1; possible D gene TRBD2, 6 bases. Germline CDR1 LNHDA, CDR2 SQIVND (reference sequence). The CDR3 is made up of 15 amino acids. Trimming took 6 bases from V and 0 from J, leaving 12 bases between them.

CDR3 in DNA: TGCAGCGTCTGGGGGGCAGGGGGGAAATATGGCTACACCTTC. Translating gives CSVWGAGGKYGYTF. This chain uses TRBV29-1 with TRBJ1-2; TRBD1 matches at 7 bases. The ends lost 6 bases at V and 5 bases at J; junction bases unmatched: 12. CDR1 and CDR2 from the germline V gene are SQVTM and ANQGSEA. CDR3 length equals 14 residues.

This chain connects TRBV7-9 to TRBJ2-3, with 11 bases aligning to TRBD2. The germline V gene has CDR1 SEHNR and CDR2 FQNEAQ (reference sequence). The CDR3 loop spans 17 amino acids. V was clipped by 3 bases and J by 0 bases; unmatched bases: 5. CDR3 sequence: CASSFGLAGLSTDTQYF. The CDR3 DNA reads as TGTGCCAGCAGCTTCGGACTAGCGGGCCTTAGCACAGATACGCAGTATTTT. The full variable domain, its missing parts supplied by reference TRBV7-9 and TRBJ2-3, is DTGVSQNPRHKITKRGQNVTFRCDPISEHNRLYWYRQTLGQGPEFLTYFQNEAQLEKSRLLSDRFSAERPKGSFSTLEIQRTEQGDSAMYLCASSFGLAGLSTDTQYFGPGTRLTVL.

This sequence joins TRBV4-3 and TRBJ2-2; no clear D. Trimming stripped 1 base from V and 7 bases from J, with 10 bases between. Germline V CDR1 and CDR2: LGHNA, YSLEER. The CDR3 totals 14 residues. CDR3 nucleotide sequence: TGCGCCAGCAGCCAAGTCGGCGGATTCGGGGAGCTGTTTTTT. Translated, it gives CASSQVGGFGELFF.

The chain combines TRBV6-2 or TRBV6-3 with TRBJ2-2; 9 bases fit TRBD1. Trimming cost V 5 bases and J 8 bases; bases outside gene matches: 9. CDR3 size: 15 residues. Germline V gene data show CDR1 as MNHEY and CDR2 as SVGEGT. CDR3 sequence reads: CASSRTGVSLGELFF. CDR3 coding DNA: TGTGCCAGCAGTCGGACAGGGGTCTCTTTAGGGGAGCTGTTTTTT.

The J gene is TRBJ2-3, the V gene TRBV2; D not resolved. V gave up 4 bases and J gave up 4 bases, with 12 bases separating them. Germline CDR1 SNHLY, CDR2 FYNNEI. The CDR3 length is 14 residues. The CDR3 reads CASSGGSTPDTQYF. CDR3 nucleotides: TGTGCCAGCAGTGGTGGCTCCACCCCAGATACGCAGTATTTT.

The chain links TRBV6-5 to TRBJ1-5; 7 positions agree with TRBD1. The germline V gene has CDR1 MNHEY and CDR2 SVGAGI. Losses at the gene ends were 6 bases for V and 7 bases for J; bases not matched to a gene: 6. The CDR3 is 13 residues long. This CDR3 reads CASRVTGDQPQHF. The DNA of the CDR3 is TGTGCCAGCAGAGTAACAGGGGACCAGCCCCAGCATTTT.

The chain joins TRBV15 to TRBJ2-7, with 8 bases aligning to TRBD1. The CDR3 sequence is 15 residues long. Germline V gives CDR1 LNHNV, CDR2 YYDKDF (reference sequence). Unmatched junction bases numbered 2, after V lost 1 base and J lost 0 bases. Here the CDR3 reads CATSRGTGSSYEQYF. CDR3 coding DNA: TGTGCCACCAGCAGAGGGACAGGGAGCTCCTACGAGCAGTACTTC.

The chain recombines TRBV10-1 with TRBJ2-5, with 8 nucleotides matching TRBD2. The germline gives CDR1 WNHNN, CDR2 SYGVQD (reference sequence). The junction had 8 bases not matched to a gene; V was cut back by 4 bases and J by 4 bases. CDR3 size: 15 residues. The CDR3 loop is CASSVSSGGVETQYF. CDR3 bases: TGCGCCAGCAGTGTGTCCAGCGGGGGAGTAGAGACCCAGTACTTC.

The chain couples TRBV15 to TRBJ2-5; tentative D call: TRBD1 (6 bases). V lost 1 base, J lost 0 bases, and 27 bases lay in between. Germline CDR1 reads LNHNV; CDR2 reads YYDKDF (reference sequence). This CDR3 is 21 amino acids long. CDR3 protein: CATSRGLNRGQPSLYQETQYF. CDR3 coding DNA: TGTGCCACCAGCAGAGGATTAAACAGAGGACAGCCCTCCTTGTACCAAGAGACCCAGTACTTC.

This clone appeared once. The gene calls are TRBV19 and TRBJ2-2, with TRBD1 matching over 9 bases. Germline loops: CDR1 LNHDA, CDR2 SQIVND (reference sequence). The CDR3 is made up of 17 amino acids. The J segment lost 0 bases and the V segment lost 3 bases, leaving 5 bases of the junction unmatched. For the CDR3, the DNA is TGTGCCAGTAGTATGACCGGGACAGGGTCGAACACCGGGGAGCTGTTTTTT. Translation: CASSMTGTGSNTGELFF.

The chain carries TRBV3-1 (or the pseudogene TRBV3-2) and TRBJ2-3; TRBD2 aligns across 10 bases. The germline gives CDR1 LGHDT, CDR2 YNNKEL (reference sequence). The CDR3 has 18 residues. Trimming took 3 bases from V and 3 from J; bases not matched to a gene: 12. CDR3 in DNA: TGTGCCAGCAGCCAGGTATTAGCGGGGGGCCTTATTACAGATACGCAGTATTTT. It is translated as CASSQVLAGGLITDTQYF.

The chain combines TRBV11-2 with TRBJ2-3, with 8 bases aligning to TRBD1. The CDR3 extends over 13 amino acids. V gave up 4 bases and J gave up 6 bases; unmatched junction bases: 3. In germline, CDR1 is SGHAT, CDR2 FQNNGV. Here the CDR3 reads CASSYDRGDTQYF. DNA of the CDR3: TGTGCCAGCAGCTACGACAGGGGTGATACGCAGTATTTT.

V gene TRBV9 combines with J gene TRBJ2-5; D uncertain. Trimming left V 0 bases short and J 1 base short, with 7 bases between. This CDR3 contains 14 residues. Germline CDR1 reads SGDLS; CDR2 reads YYNGEE. The CDR3 loop reads CASSVAHSQETQYF. CDR3 bases: TGTGCCAGCAGCGTAGCTCACAGCCAAGAGACCCAGTACTTC.

J is TRBJ2-5 and V is TRBV5-4; TRBD2 aligns across 11 bases. Trimming took 1 base from V and 5 from J; bases not matched to a gene: 7. Germline V gene data show CDR1 as SGHNT and CDR2 as YYREEE (reference sequence). This CDR3 region has 16 residues. DNA for the CDR3: TGTGCCAGCAGCTTGTCCCAACTAGCGGGGGTGGAGACCCAGTACTTC. It translates to CASSLSQLAGVETQYF.

The chain joins TRBV2 to TRBJ2-5; TRBD2 might be the D (6 bases). The germline V gene has CDR1 SNHLY and CDR2 FYNNEI. The germline V and J ends were trimmed by 6 bases and 4 bases, with 18 bases remaining between them. CDR3 length: 15 residues. The DNA for the CDR3 is TGTGCCAGCAGGGAGGGTGGATCCGGTATAGAGACCCAGTACTTC. Its protein product is CASREGGSGIETQYF.

This chain joins TRBV4-2 and TRBJ1-3; weak D call: TRBD1 (5 bases). This CDR3 has 19 amino acids. CDR1 and CDR2 from the germline V gene are LGHNA and YNFKEQ. With 0 bases removed from V and 3 bases from J, the gap between germline ends came to 21 bases. The CDR3: CASSQDYGAVRTFGNTIYF. The CDR3, as DNA: TGTGCCAGCAGCCAAGATTATGGGGCGGTTCGGACATTTGGAAACACCATATATTTT.

V is TRBV5-1 and J is TRBJ2-5; 14 nucleotides align to TRBD2. The CDR3 extends over 16 amino acids. V lost 4 bases, J lost 2 bases, and 4 bases stayed unmatched. From germline, CDR1 is SGHRS and CDR2 YFSETQ. CDR3 sequence reads: CASSPGLAGAQETQYF. Written as DNA, the CDR3 is TGCGCCAGCAGCCCGGGACTAGCGGGAGCGCAAGAGACCCAGTACTTC.

V and J are TRBV5-1 and TRBJ2-7; tentatively, D is TRBD1 (6 bases). The germline gives CDR1 SGHRS, CDR2 YFSETQ. The V and J ends lost 2 bases and 4 bases respectively, with 7 bases between them. The CDR3 loop spans 12 amino acids. Here the CDR3 reads CASSFTGYEQYF. The DNA for the CDR3 is TGCGCCAGCAGCTTTACAGGGTACGAGCAGTACTTC.

This clone occurred a few times. The chain has TRBV5-1 and TRBJ1-1, with 8 bases matching TRBD1. J gave up 11 bases and V 6 bases, and 15 bases lay outside the gene matches. CDR3 length: 14 residues. Germline V gene sequence: CDR1 SGHRS, CDR2 YFSETQ. CDR3 bases: TGCGCCAGCACCCCATCTATCGGGACAGGCCGGGCTTTCTTT. Protein sequence: CASTPSIGTGRAFF. Based on the CDR3 plus reference TRBV5-1 and TRBJ1-1, the full variable domain is KAGVTQTPRYLIKTRGQQVTLSCSPISGHRSVSWYQQTPGQGLQFLFEYFSETQRNKGNFPGRFSGRQFSNSRSEMNVSTLELGDSALYLCASTPSIGTGRAFFGQGTRLTVV.

The rearrangement uses TRBV19 and TRBJ2-4, with 13 bases matching TRBD2. V was pared by 5 bases and J by 11 bases, with 9 bases of the junction left unmatched. Germline loops: CDR1 LNHDA, CDR2 SQIVND (reference sequence). There are 15 residues in the CDR3. This chain's CDR3 is CASSSGLAGVSFQYF. CDR3 bases: TGTGCCAGTAGTTCCGGACTAGCGGGGGTATCTTTTCAGTACTTC.

The chain's CDR3 is CASRAGRAQAFF. The CDR3 DNA is TGTGCCAGCAGGGCCGGGAGGGCGCAAGCTTTCTTT. This chain uses TRBV28 with TRBJ1-1; D is undetermined. V was trimmed by 6 bases and J by 9 bases, leaving 14 bases between them. The CDR3 has 12 amino acids. CDR1 and CDR2 from the germline V gene are MDHEN and SYDVKM.